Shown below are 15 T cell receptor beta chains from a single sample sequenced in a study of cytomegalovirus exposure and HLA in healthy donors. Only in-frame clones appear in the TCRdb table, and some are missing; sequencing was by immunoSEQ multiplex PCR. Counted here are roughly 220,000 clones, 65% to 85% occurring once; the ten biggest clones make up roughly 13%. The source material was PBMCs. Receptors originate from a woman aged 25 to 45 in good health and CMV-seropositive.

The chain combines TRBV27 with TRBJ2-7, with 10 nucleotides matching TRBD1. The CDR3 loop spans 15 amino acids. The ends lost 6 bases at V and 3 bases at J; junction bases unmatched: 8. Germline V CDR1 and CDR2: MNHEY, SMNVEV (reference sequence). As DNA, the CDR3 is TGTGCCAGCAGCAAGACAGGGGGCGCGATCTACGAGCAGTACTTC. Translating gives CASSKTGGAIYEQYF.

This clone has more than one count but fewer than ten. The CDR3 protein is CASTQGQGRYGYTF. The DNA of the CDR3 is TGTGCCAGCACTCAGGGGCAGGGACGCTATGGCTACACCTTC. The chain employs TRBV5-6 and TRBJ1-2, with a weak D call TRBD1 (6 bases). The CDR3 is made up of 14 amino acids. CDR1 is SGHDT and CDR2 is YYEEEE in the germline V gene. V lost 6 bases and J lost 4, with 16 bases in between.

CDR3 bases: TGTGCCAGCAGCGCCCAGCTCGGGGCAGCTCCTCAAGAGACCCAGTACTTC. Protein product: CASSAQLGAAPQETQYF. J is TRBJ2-5 and V is TRBV9; TRBD1 or TRBD2 may be the D gene (5 bases each). The ends were cut back, 3 bases at V and 2 bases at J, with 20 bases in the middle. CDR1 and CDR2 from the germline V gene are SGDLS and YYNGEE. This CDR3 is built from 17 residues.

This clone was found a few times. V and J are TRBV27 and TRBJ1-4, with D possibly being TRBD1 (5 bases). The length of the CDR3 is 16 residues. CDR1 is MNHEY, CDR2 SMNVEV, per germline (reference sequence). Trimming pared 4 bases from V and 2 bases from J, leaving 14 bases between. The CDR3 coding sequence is TGTGCCAGCAGTTACGGGGGTGTAAGGACTAATGAAAAACTGTTTTTT. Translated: CASSYGGVRTNEKLFF.

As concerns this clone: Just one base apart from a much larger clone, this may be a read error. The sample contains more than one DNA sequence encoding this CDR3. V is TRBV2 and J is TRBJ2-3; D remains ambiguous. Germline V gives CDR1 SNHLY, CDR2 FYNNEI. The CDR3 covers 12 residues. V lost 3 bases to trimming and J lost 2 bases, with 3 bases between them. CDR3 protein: CASSEYTDTQYF. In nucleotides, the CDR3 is TGTGCCAGCAGTGAGTACACAGATACGCAGTATTTT.

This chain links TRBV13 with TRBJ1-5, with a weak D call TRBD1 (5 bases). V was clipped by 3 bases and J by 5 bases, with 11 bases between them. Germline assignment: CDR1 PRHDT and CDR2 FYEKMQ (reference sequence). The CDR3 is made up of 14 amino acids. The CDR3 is CASSLNGGHQPQHF. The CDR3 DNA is TGTGCCAGCAGCTTGAATGGGGGACATCAGCCCCAGCATTTT. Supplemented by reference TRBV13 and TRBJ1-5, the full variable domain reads AAGVIQSPRHLIKEKRETATLKCYPIPRHDTVYWYQQGPGQDPQFLISFYEKMQSDKGSIPDRFSAQQFSDYHSELNMSSLELGDSALYFCASSLNGGHQPQHFGDGTRLSIL.

The CDR3 loop is CASVQAGGTEAFF. The CDR3 DNA sequence: TGTGCCAGCGTTCAGGCGGGGGGCACTGAAGCTTTCTTT. The chain links TRBV25-1 to TRBJ1-1; a possible D gene is TRBD1 (5 bases). Germline CDR1 reads MGHDK; CDR2 reads SYGVNS. The CDR3 totals 13 residues. V was trimmed by 8 bases and J by 4 bases, leaving 14 bases between them.

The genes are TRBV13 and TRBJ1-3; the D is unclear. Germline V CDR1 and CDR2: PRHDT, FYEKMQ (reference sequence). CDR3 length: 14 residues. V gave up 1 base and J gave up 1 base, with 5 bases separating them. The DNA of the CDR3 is TGTGCCAGCAGCTTAGAAGGGTCTGGAAACACCATATATTTT. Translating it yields CASSLEGSGNTIYF.

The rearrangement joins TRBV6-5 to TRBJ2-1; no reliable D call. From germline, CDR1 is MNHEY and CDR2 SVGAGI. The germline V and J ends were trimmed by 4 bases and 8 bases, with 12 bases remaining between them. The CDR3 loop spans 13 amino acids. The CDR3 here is CASSSAGRDEQFF. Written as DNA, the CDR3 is TGTGCCAGCAGTTCGGCAGGACGGGATGAGCAGTTCTTC.

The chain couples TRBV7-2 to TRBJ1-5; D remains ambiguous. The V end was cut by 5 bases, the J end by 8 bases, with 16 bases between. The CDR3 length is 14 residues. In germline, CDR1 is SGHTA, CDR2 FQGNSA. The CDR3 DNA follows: TGTGCCAGCAGCCCCTTTGGGCAGGCTAAGCCCCAGCATTTT. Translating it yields CASSPFGQAKPQHF.

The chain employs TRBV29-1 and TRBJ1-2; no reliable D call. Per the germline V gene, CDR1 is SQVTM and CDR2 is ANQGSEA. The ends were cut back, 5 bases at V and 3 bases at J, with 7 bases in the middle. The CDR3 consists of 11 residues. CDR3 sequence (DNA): TGCAGCGTTCCCTGGGACTATGGCTACACCTTC. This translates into CSVPWDYGYTF.

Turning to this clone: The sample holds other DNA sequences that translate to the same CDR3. CDR3 coding DNA: TGTGCCACCAGCAGGGCAGGACTTCAAGAGACCCAGTACTTC. As protein: CATSRAGLQETQYF. The rearrangement uses TRBV15 and TRBJ2-5, with D tentatively TRBD2 (5 bases). Deletions cut 3 bases from V and 2 bases from J, with 10 bases between. The CDR3 covers 14 residues. Germline lookup yields CDR1 LNHNV and CDR2 YYDKDF (reference sequence). Using reference TRBV15 and TRBJ2-5 for the parts outside the CDR3, the full variable domain is DAMVIQNPRYQVTQFGKPVTLSCSQTLNHNVMYWYQQKSSQAPKLLFHYYDKDFNNEADTPDNFQSRRPNTSFCFLDIRSPGLGDTAMYLCATSRAGLQETQYFGPGTRLLVL.

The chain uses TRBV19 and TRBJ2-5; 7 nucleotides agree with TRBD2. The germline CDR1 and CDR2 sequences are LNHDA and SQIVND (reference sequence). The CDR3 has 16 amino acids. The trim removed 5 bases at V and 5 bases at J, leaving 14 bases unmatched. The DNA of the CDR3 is TGTGCCAGTAGTCCCGCTATGGCGGGAGCATGGGAGACCCAGTACTTC. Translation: CASSPAMAGAWETQYF.

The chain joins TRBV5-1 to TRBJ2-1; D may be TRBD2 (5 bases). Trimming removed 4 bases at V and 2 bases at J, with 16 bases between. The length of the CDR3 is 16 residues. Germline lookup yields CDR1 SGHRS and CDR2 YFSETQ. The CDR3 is CASSASVAKTYNEQFF. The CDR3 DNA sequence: TGCGCCAGCAGCGCCTCCGTAGCGAAGACCTACAATGAGCAGTTCTTC.

The CDR3 is CASSLVSWVGDEQYF. CDR3 in DNA: TGCGCCAGCAGCTTGGTGAGTTGGGTAGGGGACGAGCAGTACTTC. The chain has TRBV5-1 and TRBJ2-7, with D tentatively TRBD1 (5 bases). The germline V gene encodes CDR1 SGHRS and CDR2 YFSETQ. The CDR3 contains 15 residues. Trimming pared 0 bases from V and 5 bases from J, leaving 15 bases between.